The 17 T cell receptor beta chains below were found in one sample sequenced in a study of blood T cell repertoires in COVID-19. Profiling relied on immunoSEQ multiplex PCR, and the TCRdb table lists in-frame clones only, not all of them. The sample contains approximately 270,000 clones, 88% of which appear only once. Source material: peripheral blood. These receptors all stem from a woman in her thirties with COVID-19, enrolled during active disease.

The genes are TRBV30 and TRBJ1-1; 7 bases align to TRBD1. The CDR3 has 14 amino acids. Unmatched junction bases numbered 10, after V lost 4 bases and J lost 5 bases. The germline V gene encodes CDR1 GTSNPN and CDR2 SVGIG (reference sequence). The CDR3 loop is CAWTKQGIGTEAFF. In DNA form, the CDR3 reads TGTGCCTGGACTAAACAGGGGATTGGGACTGAAGCTTTCTTT.

The chain employs TRBV24-1 and TRBJ2-1; 10 bases line up with TRBD2. Looked up from germline, CDR1 is KGHDR and CDR2 is SFDVKD. After removal of 4 bases from V and 2 bases from J, the junction contained 4 bases not matched to a gene. The CDR3 is 16 residues long. The CDR3 coding sequence is TGTGCCACCAGTGACCTGAGCGGGGGGGCCTACAATGAGCAGTTCTTC. Its protein is CATSDLSGGAYNEQFF.

Here the CDR3 reads CASSQGTLHNSPLHF. Here the CDR3 DNA reads TGTGCCAGCAGCCAAGGGACACTCCATAATTCACCCCTCCACTTT. This chain connects TRBV14 to TRBJ1-6, with D possibly being TRBD1 (5 bases). The V end lost 1 base, the J end lost 5 bases, and 9 bases lay between the germline ends. CDR1 and CDR2 from the germline V gene are SGHDN and FVKESK. The CDR3 consists of 15 residues.

The chain couples TRBV19 to TRBJ2-7, with a weak D call TRBD2 (6 bases). Trimming took off 3 bases at V and 0 bases at J, with 15 bases between the two ends. The CDR3 contains 16 residues. The V gene's germline CDR1 is LNHDA and CDR2 SQIVND (reference sequence). CDR3 loop: CASSIRWGDSSYEQYF. For the CDR3, the DNA is TGTGCCAGTAGTATCCGTTGGGGGGATAGCTCCTACGAGCAGTACTTC.

The rearrangement joins TRBV10-3 to TRBJ1-4, with 7 nucleotides matching TRBD1. V was clipped by 0 bases and J by 12 bases; unmatched bases: 4. The germline V gene has CDR1 ENHRY and CDR2 SYGVKD. This CDR3 spans 13 amino acids. CDR3 DNA sequence: TGTGCCATCAGTGAGTCAAAGGGGACAGAACTGTTTTTT. This encodes CAISESKGTELFF.

The rearrangement joins TRBV4-3 to TRBJ1-2, with 8 positions matching TRBD1. The CDR3 has 21 residues. J lost 3 bases, V lost 0 bases, and 21 bases had no gene match. CDR1 and CDR2 (germline): LGHNA, YSLEER. CDR3 in DNA: TGCGCCAGCAGCCAAGATTTGAGGCGGCGGGACAGGAGGCATTCGGACTATGGCTACACCTTC. Translation gives CASSQDLRRRDRRHSDYGYTF.

The chain uses TRBV19 and TRBJ2-7; D might be TRBD1 (5 bases). V was clipped by 5 bases and J by 1 base, with 9 bases between them. The CDR3 spans 13 residues. Looked up from germline, CDR1 is LNHDA and CDR2 is SQIVND (reference sequence). The CDR3 is CASSSAGSYEQYF. The CDR3 DNA sequence: TGTGCCAGTAGTTCGGCAGGGTCCTACGAGCAGTACTTC.

This chain links TRBV6-5 with TRBJ2-5; D is perhaps TRBD2 (5 bases). CDR3 length equals 12 residues. Germline V lookup: CDR1 MNHEY, CDR2 SVGAGI. V was trimmed by 6 bases and J by 0 bases, leaving 5 bases between them. The CDR3 DNA reads as TGTGCCAGCAGGGACTACCAAGAGACCCAGTACTTC. This gives the protein CASRDYQETQYF.

J is TRBJ2-3 and V is TRBV3-1 (or the pseudogene TRBV3-2); a weak D match, TRBD2 (6 bases). Trimming shortened V by 7 bases and J by 4 bases, and 18 bases separated the two germline ends. The CDR3 contains 15 residues. Looked up from germline, CDR1 is LGHDT and CDR2 is YNNKEL (reference sequence). As DNA, the CDR3 is TGTGCCAGCACCCCAATTGGGGGGTTATCAGATACGCAGTATTTT. Amino acid sequence: CASTPIGGLSDTQYF.

The rearrangement uses TRBV28 and TRBJ1-4; 7 bases map to TRBD1. The V and J ends lost 7 bases and 0 bases, in that order; junction bases with no gene match: 8. In germline, CDR1 is MDHEN, CDR2 SYDVKM. There are 16 residues in the CDR3. The CDR3 nucleotides read TGTGCCAGCACGGGCGGGACAGCCGCAACTAATGAAAAACTGTTTTTT. Translated, it gives CASTGGTAATNEKLFF.

The chain recombines TRBV4-1 with TRBJ1-4; the match to TRBD1 covers 9 bases. V dropped 0 bases and J dropped 1; count of bases not matched to a gene: 12. In germline, CDR1 is MGHRA, CDR2 YSYEKL. This CDR3 is built from 20 residues. CDR3 bases: TGCGCCAGCAGCCAAGAAGGGGGACAGGGCCGATGGGTAACTAATGAAAAACTGTTTTTT. It encodes CASSQEGGQGRWVTNEKLFF.

This clone was observed once. This sequence joins TRBV6-5 and TRBJ2-6; D is unresolved. Germline V gives CDR1 MNHEY, CDR2 SVGAGI. Trimming shortened V by 2 bases and J by 13 bases, and 3 bases separated the two germline ends. CDR3 length: 10 residues. The CDR3 sequence is CASSYEVLTF. CDR3 nucleotides: TGTGCCAGCAGTTACGAGGTCCTGACTTTC.

The J gene is TRBJ2-3, the V gene TRBV29-1; maybe TRBD2 (6 bases). The V and J ends lost 1 base and 1 base respectively, with 12 bases between them. This CDR3 is 15 amino acids long. The germline V gene has CDR1 SQVTM and CDR2 ANQGSEA. CDR3 sequence: CSVEGRGWGTDTQYF. CDR3 coding DNA: TGCAGCGTTGAAGGGAGGGGTTGGGGCACAGATACGCAGTATTTT.

The chain recombines TRBV13 with TRBJ2-6, with D perhaps matching TRBD1 (5 bases). V dropped 6 bases and J dropped 0 bases, with 9 bases sitting between them. This CDR3 spans 15 amino acids. Germline CDR1 PRHDT, CDR2 FYEKMQ (reference sequence). The CDR3 loop is CASRPRASGANVLTF. The CDR3 DNA sequence: TGTGCCAGCAGACCCAGGGCCTCTGGGGCCAACGTCCTGACTTTC.

The chain links TRBV4-3 to TRBJ2-5, with 8 bases matching TRBD2. Trimming cost V 0 bases and J 2 bases; bases outside gene matches: 5. Germline CDR1 reads LGHNA; CDR2 reads YSLEER. The CDR3 extends over 16 amino acids. The CDR3 DNA follows: TGCGCCAGCAGCCAAGATGTCCCGGGGGGGCAAGAGACCCAGTACTTC. Protein sequence: CASSQDVPGGQETQYF.

The chain joins TRBV19 to TRBJ1-1; tentative D call: TRBD1 (6 bases). Germline CDR1 is LNHDA and CDR2 is SQIVND (reference sequence). CDR3 length: 13 amino acids. V was shortened by 0 bases and J by 11 bases, with 13 bases between the two germline ends. The CDR3 here is CASSIDSDRPAFF. The CDR3 DNA is TGTGCCAGTAGTATAGATTCGGACAGACCGGCTTTCTTT.

About this clone: Other DNA sequences in this sample translate to the same CDR3. The J gene is TRBJ2-1, the V gene TRBV12-3 or TRBV12-4; D is undetermined. V gave up 6 bases and J gave up 4 bases, with 4 bases separating them. The CDR3 is 11 residues long. The CDR3 protein is CASSSYNEQFF. The CDR3 region has the DNA TGTGCCAGCAGCTCTTACAATGAGCAGTTCTTC.